A single sample gave rise to the 23 T cell receptor beta chains below, sequenced in a study of T-cell memory formation after mild COVID-19. TCRdb re-derived calls from the 5' RACE reads in MiXCR, one entry per CDR3 protein. In the table there are some 210,000 distinct CDR3 sequences, roughly a tenth of which are singletons. Sequencing was done on a sample of PBMCs or a T cell subset sorted from them (not recorded which). These receptors were collected from a man younger than 35 who had mild COVID-19 (a few samples of this study predate the infection). Cell type and time point are not known.

This clonotype appeared many times. The chain employs TRBV5-4 and TRBJ2-1; 10 bases are a match to TRBD1. CDR3 length: 13 residues. CDR1 is SGHNT, CDR2 YYREEE, per germline (reference sequence). V lost 4 bases and J lost 7; bases outside the gene matches: 2. CDR3 nucleotide sequence: TGTGCCAGCAGCGAGGGACAGGGGAATGAGCAGTTCTTC. Its translation is CASSEGQGNEQFF.

This clonotype was detected a few times. This chain links TRBV5-4 with TRBJ1-2; D is unclear. V was clipped by 4 bases and J by 14 bases, with 21 bases between them. This CDR3 contains 13 residues. Germline CDR1 is SGHNT and CDR2 is YYREEE (reference sequence). CDR3 in DNA: TGTGCCAGCAGCCCGCCGGACGCCTGTTGTCGGACCTTC. Encoded protein: CASSPPDACCRTF.

J is TRBJ2-3 and V is TRBV7-2; 7 bases agree with TRBD2. From germline, CDR1 is SGHTA and CDR2 FQGNSA. CDR3 length: 14 amino acids. V lost 4 bases and J lost 7; bases outside the gene matches: 8. The chain's CDR3 is CASSSVRGGYTQYF. DNA of the CDR3: TGTGCCAGCAGCTCCGTAAGGGGAGGGTATACGCAGTATTTT.

J is TRBJ2-7 and V is TRBV6-2 or TRBV6-3, with D possibly being TRBD2 (6 bases). Per the germline V gene, CDR1 is MNHEY and CDR2 is SVGEGT. This CDR3 has 13 amino acids. Between the trimmed V and J ends, which lost 2 bases and 3 bases, there was a span of 8 bases. CDR3 in DNA: TGTGCCAGCAGTTACCGAGCGGGCTACGAGCAGTACTTC. The encoded protein is CASSYRAGYEQYF.

In its sample, this clonotype was seen a few times. The chain uses TRBV20-1 and TRBJ1-1; no definite D call. V was cut by 4 bases and J by 0 bases, with 15 bases left in between. Germline loops: CDR1 DFQATT, CDR2 SNEGSKA (reference sequence). There are 15 residues in the CDR3. The CDR3 DNA reads as TGCAGTGCTAAGGAGCTTGGGCGGCTGAACACTGAAGCTTTCTTT. Protein sequence: CSAKELGRLNTEAFF.

This clonotype was found a few times. This sequence joins TRBV4-2 and TRBJ1-3; D gene ambiguous. Trimming pared 4 bases from V and 2 bases from J, leaving 3 bases between. This CDR3 is built from 12 residues. The germline V gene has CDR1 LGHNA and CDR2 YNFKEQ. The CDR3 DNA reads as TGTGCCAGCAGCCTGGCTGGAAACACCATATATTTT. Residues: CASSLAGNTIYF.

This clonotype was counted only a few times. This chain connects TRBV2 to TRBJ2-1; perhaps TRBD1 as D (6 bases). The CDR3 covers 12 residues. Germline V gene data show CDR1 as SNHLY and CDR2 as FYNNEI. V was trimmed by 5 bases and J by 7 bases, leaving 9 bases between them. DNA for the CDR3: TGTGCCAGCAGTATAACAGGGAATGAGCAGTTCTTC. Translation gives CASSITGNEQFF. Together with reference TRBV2 and TRBJ2-1, the CDR3 gives the full variable domain: EPEVTQTPSHQVTQMGQEVILRCVPISNHLYFYWYRQILGQKVEFLVSFYNNEISEKSEIFDDQFSVERPDGSNFTLKIRSTKLEDSAMYFCASSITGNEQFFGPGTRLTVL.

In this sample, this clonotype turned up a few times. The chain links TRBV15 to TRBJ2-1, with 10 positions matching TRBD1. Trimming at V came to 0 bases and at J to 2 bases, leaving 10 bases not matched to a gene. The germline V gene encodes CDR1 LNHNV and CDR2 YYDKDF (reference sequence). The length of the CDR3 is 19 residues. CDR3 region: CATSREVGPGQGPYNEQFF. CDR3 nucleotides: TGTGCCACCAGCAGAGAAGTAGGACCGGGACAGGGGCCCTACAATGAGCAGTTCTTC.

This chain links TRBV2 with TRBJ2-7, with D unresolved. The length of the CDR3 is 12 residues. V was cut by 2 bases and J by 3 bases, with 5 bases left in between. Germline CDR1 SNHLY, CDR2 FYNNEI. The CDR3 coding sequence is TGTGCCAGCAGTGAAAGGGACTACGAGCAGTACTTC. Its translation: CASSERDYEQYF.

This clonotype showed up just a few times. This chain connects TRBV18 to TRBJ1-6; maybe TRBD1 (5 bases). This CDR3 spans 15 amino acids. Trimming cost V 3 bases and J 6 bases, with 12 bases left between them. Germline V lookup: CDR1 KGHSH, CDR2 LQKENI. CDR3 DNA sequence: TGTGCCAGCTCACCGGGACCCGTGGGTAATTCACCCCTCCACTTT. It is translated as CASSPGPVGNSPLHF. The variable domain in full, with the rest retrieved from reference TRBV18 and TRBJ1-6, is NAGVMQNPRHLVRRRGQEARLRCSPMKGHSHVYWYRQLPEEGLKFMVYLQKENIIDESGMPKERFSAEFPKEGPSILRIQQVVRGDSAAYFCASSPGPVGNSPLHFGNGTRLTVT.

This clonotype has ten or more counts. The chain carries TRBV7-2 and TRBJ1-5; D gene uncertain. The CDR3 has 12 amino acids. Trimming pared 6 bases from V and 0 bases from J, leaving 3 bases between. The germline V gene encodes CDR1 SGHTA and CDR2 FQGNSA. CDR3 sequence (DNA): TGTGCCAGCAGTTATAGCAATCAGCCCCAGCATTTT. Translated, it gives CASSYSNQPQHF. The whole variable domain, filled in from reference TRBV7-2 and TRBJ1-5, reads GAGVSQSPSNKVTEKGKDVELRCDPISGHTALYWYRQSLGQGLEFLIYFQGNSAPDKSGLPSDRFSAERTGGSVSTLTIQRTQQEDSAVYLCASSYSNQPQHFGDGTRLSIL.

V usage is TRBV30 and J usage is TRBJ1-2; D remains unclear. The V end was cut by 0 bases, the J end by 8 bases, with 10 bases between. Germline V gene data show CDR1 as GTSNPN and CDR2 as SVGIG (reference sequence). The CDR3 totals 12 residues. CDR3 sequence: CAWSVNPAGYTF. The CDR3 DNA sequence: TGTGCCTGGAGTGTAAACCCCGCGGGCTACACCTTC.

The J gene is TRBJ1-6, the V gene TRBV3-1; TRBD1 aligns across 11 bases. CDR1 is LGHDT and CDR2 is YNNKEL in the germline V gene (reference sequence). V lost 4 bases, J lost 6 bases, and 2 bases stayed unmatched. This CDR3 contains 15 residues. CDR3 protein: CASSPGTGGNSPLHF. As DNA, the CDR3 is TGTGCCAGCAGCCCAGGGACAGGGGGTAATTCACCCCTCCACTTT.

In this sample, this clonotype turned up many times. The chain couples TRBV14 to TRBJ1-4, with D unclear. CDR1 and CDR2 from the germline V gene are SGHDN and FVKESK. Trimming took 3 bases from V and 8 from J, leaving 10 bases between them. The CDR3 has 13 amino acids. The CDR3 loop reads CASSHDQPEKLFF. CDR3 coding DNA: TGTGCCAGCAGCCACGATCAACCCGAAAAACTGTTTTTT.

This clonotype was picked up a small number of times. The chain uses TRBV7-2 and TRBJ2-7; perhaps TRBD1 as D (6 bases). V was shortened by 5 bases and J by 2 bases, with 13 bases between the two germline ends. This CDR3 region has 14 residues. In germline, CDR1 is SGHTA, CDR2 FQGNSA. CDR3 amino acids: CASSRDQGTYEQYF. The CDR3 nucleotides are TGTGCCAGCAGCCGAGACCAGGGGACCTACGAGCAGTACTTC.

The genes are TRBV6-6 and TRBJ2-7; D gene unclear. The CDR3 length is 12 residues. The germline gives CDR1 MNHNY, CDR2 SVGAGI (reference sequence). V lost 5 bases, J lost 4 bases, and 9 bases lay in between. The CDR3 here is CASSPVPYEQYV. In DNA, the CDR3 is TGTGCCAGCAGTCCGGTTCCGTACGAGCAGTACGTC.

The V call is TRBV25-1, the J call TRBJ1-1; D call uncertain. This CDR3 has 13 residues. Germline CDR1 and CDR2: MGHDK and SYGVNS. V shed 1 base and J shed 8 bases, with 11 bases lying between them. For the CDR3, the DNA is TGTGCCAGCAGTGAATTAGCTAGGTCCGAAGCTTTCTTT. Its translation is CASSELARSEAFF.

This clonotype has only a few counts. CDR3 loop: CASSLGAGGEQYF. In DNA, the CDR3 is TGTGCCAGCAGCTTAGGGGCGGGGGGCGAGCAGTACTTC. The chain uses TRBV7-2 and TRBJ2-7; 8 bases align to TRBD2. The CDR3 is made up of 13 amino acids. CDR1 is SGHTA, CDR2 FQGNSA, per germline. Trimming took 1 base from V and 6 from J; bases not matched to a gene: 2.

The chain joins TRBV7-2 to TRBJ2-1; 7 nucleotides line up with TRBD2. The CDR3 runs 14 residues. With 5 bases clipped from V and 7 bases from J, the junction kept 8 bases outside the gene matches. Germline loops: CDR1 SGHTA, CDR2 FQGNSA. The CDR3 protein is CASSRRTSSNEQFF. Written as DNA, the CDR3 is TGTGCCAGCAGCCGCCGGACTAGTTCGAATGAGCAGTTCTTC.

This clonotype occurred a few times. This chain joins TRBV7-8 and TRBJ1-6; 9 nucleotides line up with TRBD1. CDR3 length: 14 amino acids. In germline, CDR1 is SGHVS, CDR2 FQNEAQ. With V trimmed by 5 bases and J by 7 bases, 3 bases remained unmatched. In DNA, the CDR3 is TGTGCCAGCAGCGTAGGGACAGGGAATTCACCCCTCCACTTT. Translated, it gives CASSVGTGNSPLHF.

The chain uses TRBV29-1 and TRBJ1-4, with TRBD1 matching 9 bases. V shed 6 bases and J 3 bases; nucleotides not matched to a gene: 2. This CDR3 comprises 13 residues. The germline V gene encodes CDR1 SQVTM and CDR2 ANQGSEA. The CDR3 coding sequence is TGCAGCGTGAGGACAGGGGCTAATGAAAAACTGTTTTTT. The encoded protein is CSVRTGANEKLFF.

V gene TRBV5-1 combines with J gene TRBJ2-3; no definite D call. Trimming pared 3 bases from V and 3 bases from J, leaving 11 bases between. The germline V gene encodes CDR1 SGHRS and CDR2 YFSETQ. The CDR3 spans 14 residues. CDR3 loop: CASSSTGRTDTQYF. CDR3 coding DNA: TGCGCCAGCAGCTCGACCGGACGAACAGATACGCAGTATTTT.

V is TRBV12-3 or TRBV12-4 and J is TRBJ2-5, with TRBD1 identical over 8 bases. This CDR3 has 15 residues. J was trimmed by 8 bases and V by 6 bases; bases with no gene match: 14. The CDR3 region has the DNA TGTGCCAGCAGCAACGGACAGGGTTCGTCTCCCACCCAGTACTTC. It encodes CASSNGQGSSPTQYF.